One T cell receptor beta chain is described in this entry. The CDR3 runs to 16 residues. Germline assignment: CDR1 SGHTA and CDR2 FQGNSA. Trimming cost V 0 bases and J 4 bases; bases outside gene matches: 5. The source of the sample is a study of blood T cell repertoires in COVID-19. Methods used by the authors: From reference gene primer amplification, estimates of nucleated cell counts were derived. Clones were read by immunoSEQ multiplex PCR, and TCRdb kept only the in-frame ones, dropping some. V and J calls and clone size are as listed in that table; D and trimming were resolved from the DNA. This sample has roughly 200,000 clones, with approximately 84% found just once.

Sequencing was carried out using peripheral blood. The sequence was collected from a woman of 80 years or more with acute or convalescent COVID-19. The chain recombines TRBV7-2 with TRBJ1-4, with 7 nucleotides matching TRBD1. CDR3 residues: CASSLADDRVNEKLFF. The CDR3 coding sequence is TGTGCCAGCAGCTTAGCGGACGACAGGGTTAATGAAAAACTGTTTTTT.